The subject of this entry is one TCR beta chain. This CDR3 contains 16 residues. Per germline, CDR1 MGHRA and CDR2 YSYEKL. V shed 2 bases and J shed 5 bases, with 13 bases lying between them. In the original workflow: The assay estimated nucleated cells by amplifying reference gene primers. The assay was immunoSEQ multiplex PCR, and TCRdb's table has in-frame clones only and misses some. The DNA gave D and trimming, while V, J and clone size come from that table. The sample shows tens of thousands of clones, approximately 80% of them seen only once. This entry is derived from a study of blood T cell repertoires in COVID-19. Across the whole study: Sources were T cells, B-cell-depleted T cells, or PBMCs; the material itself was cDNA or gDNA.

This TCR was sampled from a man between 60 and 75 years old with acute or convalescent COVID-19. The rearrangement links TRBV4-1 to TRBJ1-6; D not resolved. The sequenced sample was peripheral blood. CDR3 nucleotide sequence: TGCGCCAGCAGCCAACGAGGCGAGTTTAATAATTCACCCCTCCACTTT. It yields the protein CASSQRGEFNNSPLHF.